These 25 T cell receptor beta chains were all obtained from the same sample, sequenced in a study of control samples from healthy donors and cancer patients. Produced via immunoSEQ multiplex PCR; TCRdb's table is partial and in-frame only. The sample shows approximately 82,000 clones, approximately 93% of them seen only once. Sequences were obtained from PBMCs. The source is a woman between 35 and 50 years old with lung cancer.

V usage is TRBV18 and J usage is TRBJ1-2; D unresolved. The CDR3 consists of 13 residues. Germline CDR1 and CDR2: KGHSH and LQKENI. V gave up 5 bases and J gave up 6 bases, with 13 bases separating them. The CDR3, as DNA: TGTGCCAGCTCATCGGAGGGTTCAGATGGCTACACCTTC. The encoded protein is CASSSEGSDGYTF.

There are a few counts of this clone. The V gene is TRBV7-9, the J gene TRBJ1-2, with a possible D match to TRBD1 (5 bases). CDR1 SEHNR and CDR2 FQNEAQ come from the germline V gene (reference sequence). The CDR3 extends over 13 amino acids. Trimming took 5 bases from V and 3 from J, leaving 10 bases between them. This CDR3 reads CASSPPGDYGYTF. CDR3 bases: TGTGCCAGCAGCCCCCCGGGGGACTATGGCTACACCTTC.

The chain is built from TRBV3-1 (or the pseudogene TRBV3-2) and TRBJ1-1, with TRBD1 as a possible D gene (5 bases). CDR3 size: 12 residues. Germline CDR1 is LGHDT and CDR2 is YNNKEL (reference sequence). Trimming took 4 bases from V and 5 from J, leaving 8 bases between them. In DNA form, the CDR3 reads TGTGCCAGCAGCCGGGGGGGGACTGAAGCTTTCTTT. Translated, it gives CASSRGGTEAFF.

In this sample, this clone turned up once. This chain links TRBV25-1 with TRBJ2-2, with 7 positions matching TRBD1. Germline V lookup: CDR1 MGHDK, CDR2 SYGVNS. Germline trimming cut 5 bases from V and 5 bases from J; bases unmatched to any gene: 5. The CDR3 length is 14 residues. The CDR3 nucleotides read TGTGCCAGCAGTCACCCGACAGGGACCGGGGAGCTGTTTTTT. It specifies CASSHPTGTGELFF.

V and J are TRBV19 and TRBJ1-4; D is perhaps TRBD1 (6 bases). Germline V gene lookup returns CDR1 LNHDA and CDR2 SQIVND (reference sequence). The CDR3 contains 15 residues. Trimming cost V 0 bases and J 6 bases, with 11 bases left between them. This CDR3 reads CASSIENGGHEKLFF. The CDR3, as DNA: TGTGCCAGTAGTATAGAGAACGGGGGGCATGAAAAACTGTTTTTT.

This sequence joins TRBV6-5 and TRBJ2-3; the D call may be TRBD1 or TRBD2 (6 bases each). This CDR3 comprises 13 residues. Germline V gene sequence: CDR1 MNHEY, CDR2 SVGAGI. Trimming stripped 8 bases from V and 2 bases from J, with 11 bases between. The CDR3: CASEGGTTDTQYF. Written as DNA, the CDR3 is TGTGCCAGCGAAGGGGGGACCACAGATACGCAGTATTTT.

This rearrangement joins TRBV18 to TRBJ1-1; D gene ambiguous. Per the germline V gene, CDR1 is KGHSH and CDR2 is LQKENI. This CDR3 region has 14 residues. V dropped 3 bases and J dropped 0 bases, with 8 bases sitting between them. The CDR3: CASSPREVNTEAFF. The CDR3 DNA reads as TGTGCCAGCTCACCTCGAGAGGTGAACACTGAAGCTTTCTTT.

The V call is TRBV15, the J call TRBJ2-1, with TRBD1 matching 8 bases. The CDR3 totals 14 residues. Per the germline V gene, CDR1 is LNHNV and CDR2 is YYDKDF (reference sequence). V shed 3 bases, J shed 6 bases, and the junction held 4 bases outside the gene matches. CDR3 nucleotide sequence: TGTGCCACCAGCAGGGGACAGGTCGGCAATGAGCAGTTCTTC. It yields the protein CATSRGQVGNEQFF.

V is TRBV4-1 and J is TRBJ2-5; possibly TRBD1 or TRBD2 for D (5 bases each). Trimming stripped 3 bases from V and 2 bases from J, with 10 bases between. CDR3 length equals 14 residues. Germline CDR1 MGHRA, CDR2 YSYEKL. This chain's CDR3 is CASSQGTAQETQYF. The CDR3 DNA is TGCGCCAGCAGCCAGGGGACGGCACAAGAGACCCAGTACTTC.

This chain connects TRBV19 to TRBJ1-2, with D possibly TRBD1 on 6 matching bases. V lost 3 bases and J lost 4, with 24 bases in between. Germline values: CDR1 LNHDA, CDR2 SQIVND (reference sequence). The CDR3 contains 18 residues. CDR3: CASSILGQGTRLGYGYTF. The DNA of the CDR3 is TGTGCCAGTAGTATCTTGGGGCAGGGGACGCGGTTGGGCTATGGCTACACCTTC.

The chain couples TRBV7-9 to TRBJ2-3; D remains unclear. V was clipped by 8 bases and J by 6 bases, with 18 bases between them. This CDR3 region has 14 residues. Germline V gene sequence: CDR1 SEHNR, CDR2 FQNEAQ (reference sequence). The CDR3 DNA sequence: TGTGCCAGCCAAAAGCAGGCAGTACTGGATACGCAGTATTTT. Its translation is CASQKQAVLDTQYF.

CDR3 protein: CASSFYVGWSSYEQYF. The DNA of the CDR3 is TGTGCCAGCAGTTTTTATGTCGGCTGGAGCTCCTACGAGCAGTACTTC. The V call is TRBV28, the J call TRBJ2-7; D unclear. There are 16 residues in the CDR3. The germline gives CDR1 MDHEN, CDR2 SYDVKM. The V gene lost 3 bases and the J gene lost 0 bases, with 15 bases spanning the gap.

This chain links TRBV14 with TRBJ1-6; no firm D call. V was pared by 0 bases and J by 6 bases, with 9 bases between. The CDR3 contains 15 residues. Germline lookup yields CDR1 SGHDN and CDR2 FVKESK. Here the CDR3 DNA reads TGTGCCAGCAGCCAAGAGTTGGCCGGTAATTCACCCCTCCACTTT. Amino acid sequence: CASSQELAGNSPLHF.

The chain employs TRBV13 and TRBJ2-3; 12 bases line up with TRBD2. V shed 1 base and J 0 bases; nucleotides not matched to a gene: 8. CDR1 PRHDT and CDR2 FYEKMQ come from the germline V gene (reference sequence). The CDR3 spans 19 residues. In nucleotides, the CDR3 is TGTGCCAGCAGCTTAGCCCCTAGCGGGGGGGGTTCTAGCACAGATACGCAGTATTTT. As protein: CASSLAPSGGGSSTDTQYF.

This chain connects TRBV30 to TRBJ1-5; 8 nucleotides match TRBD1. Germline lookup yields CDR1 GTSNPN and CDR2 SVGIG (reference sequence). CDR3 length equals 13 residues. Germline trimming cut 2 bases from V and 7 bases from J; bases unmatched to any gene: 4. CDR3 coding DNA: TGTGCCTGGAGTAAACAGGGGGAACAGCCCCAGCATTTT. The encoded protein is CAWSKQGEQPQHF.

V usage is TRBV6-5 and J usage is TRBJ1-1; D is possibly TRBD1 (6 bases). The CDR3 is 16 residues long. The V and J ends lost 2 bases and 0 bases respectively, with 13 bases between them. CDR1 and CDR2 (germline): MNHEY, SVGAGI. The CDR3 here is CASSYRGPPMNTEAFF. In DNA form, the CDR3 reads TGTGCCAGCAGTTACCGGGGGCCCCCCATGAACACTGAAGCTTTCTTT.

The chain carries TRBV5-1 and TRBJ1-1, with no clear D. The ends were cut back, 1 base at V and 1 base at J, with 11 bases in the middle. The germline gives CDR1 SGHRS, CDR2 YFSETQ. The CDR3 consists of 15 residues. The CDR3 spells CASSLFRGPNTEAFF. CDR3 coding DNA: TGCGCCAGCAGCTTGTTTCGAGGGCCGAACACTGAAGCTTTCTTT.

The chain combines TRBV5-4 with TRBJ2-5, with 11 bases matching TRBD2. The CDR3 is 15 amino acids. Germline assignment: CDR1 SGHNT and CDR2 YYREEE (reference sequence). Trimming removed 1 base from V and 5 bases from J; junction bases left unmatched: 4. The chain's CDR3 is CASSLIAGGQETQYF. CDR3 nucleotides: TGTGCCAGCAGCTTGATAGCGGGGGGGCAGGAGACCCAGTACTTC.

CDR3 region: CASSPRGGDYSNQPQHF. The CDR3 region has the DNA TGCGCCAGCAGCCCCAGGGGGGGGGACTATAGCAATCAGCCCCAGCATTTT. The V gene is TRBV4-1, the J gene TRBJ1-5; 7 bases map to TRBD1. In germline, CDR1 is MGHRA, CDR2 YSYEKL. The CDR3 extends over 17 amino acids. The ends lost 4 bases at V and 0 bases at J; junction bases unmatched: 9.

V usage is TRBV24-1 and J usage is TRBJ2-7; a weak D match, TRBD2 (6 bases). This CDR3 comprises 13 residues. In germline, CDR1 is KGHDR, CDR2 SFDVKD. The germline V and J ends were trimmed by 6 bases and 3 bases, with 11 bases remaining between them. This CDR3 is CATSTGVNYEQYF. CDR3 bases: TGTGCCACCAGTACGGGAGTCAACTACGAGCAGTACTTC.

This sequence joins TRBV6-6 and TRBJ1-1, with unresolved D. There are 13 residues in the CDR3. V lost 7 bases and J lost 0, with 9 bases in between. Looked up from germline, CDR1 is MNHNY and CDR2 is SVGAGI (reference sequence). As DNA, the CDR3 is TGTGCCAGCACCCGGACCATGAACACTGAAGCTTTCTTT. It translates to CASTRTMNTEAFF.

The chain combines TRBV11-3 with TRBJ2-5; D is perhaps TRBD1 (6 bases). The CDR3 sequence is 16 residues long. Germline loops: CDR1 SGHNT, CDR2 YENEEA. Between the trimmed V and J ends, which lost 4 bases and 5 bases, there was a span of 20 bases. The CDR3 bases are TGTGCCAGCAGCTCTTATTCGGGACACCTCCCCGAGACCCAGTACTTC. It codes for CASSSYSGHLPETQYF.

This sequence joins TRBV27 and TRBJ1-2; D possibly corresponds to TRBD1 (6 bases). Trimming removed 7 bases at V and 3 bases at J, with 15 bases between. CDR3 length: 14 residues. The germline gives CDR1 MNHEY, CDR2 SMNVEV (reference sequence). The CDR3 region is CASKRGGADYGYTF. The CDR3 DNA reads TGTGCCAGCAAAAGGGGGGGCGCCGACTATGGCTACACCTTC.

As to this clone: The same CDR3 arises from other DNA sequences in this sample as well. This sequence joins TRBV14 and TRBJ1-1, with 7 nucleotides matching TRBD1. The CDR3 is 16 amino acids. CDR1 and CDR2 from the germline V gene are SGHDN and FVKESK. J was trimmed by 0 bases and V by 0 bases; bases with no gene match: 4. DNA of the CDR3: TGTGCCAGCAGCCAAGACAGGGGGAGAGTGAACACTGAAGCTTTCTTT. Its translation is CASSQDRGRVNTEAFF.

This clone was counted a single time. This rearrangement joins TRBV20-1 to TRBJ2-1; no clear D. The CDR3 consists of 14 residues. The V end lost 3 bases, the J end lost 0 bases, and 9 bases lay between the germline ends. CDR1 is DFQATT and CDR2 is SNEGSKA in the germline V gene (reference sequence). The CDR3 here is CSASPTSSYNEQFF. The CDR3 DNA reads TGCAGTGCTAGTCCCACCAGCTCCTACAATGAGCAGTTCTTC.